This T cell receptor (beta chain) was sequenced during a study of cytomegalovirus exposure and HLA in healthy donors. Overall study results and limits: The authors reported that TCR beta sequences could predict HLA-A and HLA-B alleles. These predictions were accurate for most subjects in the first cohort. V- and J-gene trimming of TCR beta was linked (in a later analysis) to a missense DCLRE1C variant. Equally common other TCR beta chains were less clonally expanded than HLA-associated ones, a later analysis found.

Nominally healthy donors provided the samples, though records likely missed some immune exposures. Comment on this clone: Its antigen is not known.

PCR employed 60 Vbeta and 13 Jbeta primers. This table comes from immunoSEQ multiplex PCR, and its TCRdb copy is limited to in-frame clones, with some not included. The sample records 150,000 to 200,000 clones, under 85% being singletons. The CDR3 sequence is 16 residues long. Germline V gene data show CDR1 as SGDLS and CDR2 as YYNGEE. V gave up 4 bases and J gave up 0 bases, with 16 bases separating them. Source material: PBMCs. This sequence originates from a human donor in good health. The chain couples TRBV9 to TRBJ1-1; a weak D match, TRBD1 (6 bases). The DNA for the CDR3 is TGTGCCAGCAGCTCAGGCGGGGGGCACTTGAACACTGAAGCTTTCTTT. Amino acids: CASSSGGGHLNTEAFF.